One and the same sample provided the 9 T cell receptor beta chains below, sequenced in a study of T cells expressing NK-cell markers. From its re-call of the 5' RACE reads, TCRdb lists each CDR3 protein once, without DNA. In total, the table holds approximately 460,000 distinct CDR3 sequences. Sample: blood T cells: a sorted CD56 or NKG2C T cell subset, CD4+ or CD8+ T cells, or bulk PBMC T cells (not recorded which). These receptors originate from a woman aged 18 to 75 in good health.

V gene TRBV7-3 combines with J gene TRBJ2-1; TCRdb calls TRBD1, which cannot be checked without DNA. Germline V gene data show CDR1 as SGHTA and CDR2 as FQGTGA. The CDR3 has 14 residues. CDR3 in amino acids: CATQLAGGLGEQFF.

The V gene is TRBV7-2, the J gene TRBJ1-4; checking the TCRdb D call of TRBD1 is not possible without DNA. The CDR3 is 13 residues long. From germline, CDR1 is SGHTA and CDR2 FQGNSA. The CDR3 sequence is CASSLGRQGALFF.

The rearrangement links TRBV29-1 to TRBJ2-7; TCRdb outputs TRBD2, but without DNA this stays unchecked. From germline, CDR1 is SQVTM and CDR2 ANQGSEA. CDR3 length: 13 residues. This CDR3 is CSAVLAGPYEQYF.

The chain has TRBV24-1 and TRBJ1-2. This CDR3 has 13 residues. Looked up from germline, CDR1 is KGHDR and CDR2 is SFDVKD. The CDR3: CATSDLRMNGYTF.

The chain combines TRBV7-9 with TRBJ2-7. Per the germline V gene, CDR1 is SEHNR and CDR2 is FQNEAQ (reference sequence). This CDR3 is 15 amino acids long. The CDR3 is CASSLVVAGSYEQYF.

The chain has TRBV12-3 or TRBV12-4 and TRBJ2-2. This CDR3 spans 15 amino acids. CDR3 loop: CASSLKGSGTGELFF.

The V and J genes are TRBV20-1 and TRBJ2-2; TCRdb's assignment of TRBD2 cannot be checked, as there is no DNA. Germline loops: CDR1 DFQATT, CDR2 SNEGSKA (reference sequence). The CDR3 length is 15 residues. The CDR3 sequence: CSASSDFANTGELFF.

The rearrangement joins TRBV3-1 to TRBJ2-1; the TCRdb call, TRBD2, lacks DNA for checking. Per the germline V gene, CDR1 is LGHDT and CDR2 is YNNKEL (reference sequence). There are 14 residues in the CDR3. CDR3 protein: CASRSSGADNEQFF.

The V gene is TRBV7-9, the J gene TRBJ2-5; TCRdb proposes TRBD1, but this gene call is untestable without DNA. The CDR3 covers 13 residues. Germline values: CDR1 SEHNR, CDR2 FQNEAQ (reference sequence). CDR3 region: CASSFPRVETQYF.